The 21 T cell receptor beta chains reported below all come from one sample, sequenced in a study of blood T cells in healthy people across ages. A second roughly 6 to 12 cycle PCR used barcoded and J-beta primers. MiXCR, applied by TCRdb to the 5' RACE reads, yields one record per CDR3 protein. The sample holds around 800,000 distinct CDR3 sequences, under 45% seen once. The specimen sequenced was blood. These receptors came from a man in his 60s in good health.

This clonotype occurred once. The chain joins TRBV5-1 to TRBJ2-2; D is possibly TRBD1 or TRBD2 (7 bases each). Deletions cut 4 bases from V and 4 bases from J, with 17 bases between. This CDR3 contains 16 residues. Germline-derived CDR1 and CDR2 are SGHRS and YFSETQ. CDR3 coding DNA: TGCGCCAGCAGCACGGGGAGGGGGCTGTCCACCGGGGAGCTGTTTTTT. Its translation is CASSTGRGLSTGELFF.

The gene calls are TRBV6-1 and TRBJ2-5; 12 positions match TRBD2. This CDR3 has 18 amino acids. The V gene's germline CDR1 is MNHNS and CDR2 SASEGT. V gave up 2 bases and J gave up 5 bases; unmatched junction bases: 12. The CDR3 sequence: CASSEMASGGAVLETQYF. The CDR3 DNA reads TGTGCCAGCAGTGAAATGGCTAGCGGGGGGGCCGTCCTCGAGACCCAGTACTTC.

The CDR3 sequence is CASSAWTVLSNEQFF. Written as DNA, the CDR3 is TGTGCCAGCAGCGCGTGGACAGTTCTATCCAATGAGCAGTTCTTC. The chain carries TRBV7-9 and TRBJ2-1, with D possibly matching TRBD1 (6 bases). Germline assignment: CDR1 SEHNR and CDR2 FQNEAQ (reference sequence). Trimming took 5 bases from V and 6 from J, leaving 17 bases between them. CDR3 size: 15 residues.

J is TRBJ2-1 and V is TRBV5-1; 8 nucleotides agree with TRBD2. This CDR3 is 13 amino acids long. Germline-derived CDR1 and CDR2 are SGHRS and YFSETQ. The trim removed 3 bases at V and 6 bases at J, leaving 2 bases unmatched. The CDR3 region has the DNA TGCGCCAGCAGCTGGGGACTAGGCAATGAGCAGTTCTTC. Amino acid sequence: CASSWGLGNEQFF.

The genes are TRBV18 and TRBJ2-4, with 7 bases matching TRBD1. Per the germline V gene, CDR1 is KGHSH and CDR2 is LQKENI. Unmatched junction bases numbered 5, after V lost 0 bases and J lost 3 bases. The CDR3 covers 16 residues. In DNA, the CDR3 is TGTGCCAGCTCACCACCGACAGGGTACAGCAAAAACATTCAGTACTTC. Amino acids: CASSPPTGYSKNIQYF.

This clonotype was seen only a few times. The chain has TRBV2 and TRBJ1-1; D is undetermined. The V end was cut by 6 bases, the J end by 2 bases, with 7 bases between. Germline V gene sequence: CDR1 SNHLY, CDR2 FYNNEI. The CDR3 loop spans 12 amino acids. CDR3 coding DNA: TGTGCCAGCAGACAGACTAACACTGAAGCTTTCTTT. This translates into CASRQTNTEAFF.

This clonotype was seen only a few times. CDR3 DNA sequence: TGTGCCAGCAGTCTCAGCGATACAGAGTTCTACGAGCAGTACTTC. It translates to CASSLSDTEFYEQYF. V usage is TRBV5-5 and J usage is TRBJ2-7; D gene ambiguous. This CDR3 spans 15 amino acids. The V gene lost 5 bases and the J gene lost 3 bases, with 18 bases spanning the gap. Germline CDR1 SGHKS, CDR2 YYEKEE (reference sequence).

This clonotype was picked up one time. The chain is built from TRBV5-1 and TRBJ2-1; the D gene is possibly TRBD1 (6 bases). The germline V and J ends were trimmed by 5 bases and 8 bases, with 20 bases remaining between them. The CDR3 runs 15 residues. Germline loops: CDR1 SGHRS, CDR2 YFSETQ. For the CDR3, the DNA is TGCGCCAGCAGACCCCGGGACATCCGAGATCATGAGCAGTTCTTC. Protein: CASRPRDIRDHEQFF. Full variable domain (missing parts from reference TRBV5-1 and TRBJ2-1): KAGVTQTPRYLIKTRGQQVTLSCSPISGHRSVSWYQQTPGQGLQFLFEYFSETQRNKGNFPGRFSGRQFSNSRSEMNVSTLELGDSALYLCASRPRDIRDHEQFFGPGTRLTVL.

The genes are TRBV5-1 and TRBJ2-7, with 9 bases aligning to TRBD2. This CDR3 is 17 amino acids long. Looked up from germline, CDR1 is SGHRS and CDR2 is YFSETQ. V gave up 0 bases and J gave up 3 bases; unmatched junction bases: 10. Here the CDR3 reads CASSLGPASGGNYEQYF. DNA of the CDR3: TGCGCCAGCAGCTTGGGGCCAGCAAGCGGGGGGAACTACGAGCAGTACTTC.

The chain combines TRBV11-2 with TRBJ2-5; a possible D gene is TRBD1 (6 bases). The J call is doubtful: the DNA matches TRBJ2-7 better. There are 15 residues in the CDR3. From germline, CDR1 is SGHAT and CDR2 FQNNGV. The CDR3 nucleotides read TGTGCCAGCAGCCCTCTTGCTAGGGGGTTGGACGAGCAGTACTTC. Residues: CASSPLARGLDEQYF.

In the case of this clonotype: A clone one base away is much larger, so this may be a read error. The CDR3 spells CASSLGGRPRHF. The CDR3, as DNA: TGTGCCAGCAGTTTAGGGGGCAGGCCCCGGCATTTT. The chain combines TRBV28 with TRBJ1-5; the D gene is possibly TRBD1 (6 bases). The CDR3 has 12 residues. CDR1 MDHEN and CDR2 SYDVKM come from the germline V gene.

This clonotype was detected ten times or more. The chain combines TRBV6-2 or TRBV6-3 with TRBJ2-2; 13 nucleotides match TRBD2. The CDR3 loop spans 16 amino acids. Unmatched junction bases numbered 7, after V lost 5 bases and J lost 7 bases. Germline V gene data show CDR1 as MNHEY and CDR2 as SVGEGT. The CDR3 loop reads CASSHGLAGAYGELFF. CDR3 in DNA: TGTGCCAGCAGTCACGGACTAGCGGGGGCATACGGGGAGCTGTTTTTT.

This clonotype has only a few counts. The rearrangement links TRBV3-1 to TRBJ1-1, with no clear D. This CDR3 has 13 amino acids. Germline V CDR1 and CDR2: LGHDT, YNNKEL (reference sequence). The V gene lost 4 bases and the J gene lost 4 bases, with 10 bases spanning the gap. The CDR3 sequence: CASSRQGSTEAFF. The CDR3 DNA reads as TGTGCCAGCAGCCGACAAGGGAGCACTGAAGCTTTCTTT. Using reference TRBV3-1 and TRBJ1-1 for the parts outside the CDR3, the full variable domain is DTAVSQTPKYLVTQMGNDKSIKCEQNLGHDTMYWYKQDSKKFLKIMFSYNNKELIINETVPNRFSPKSPDKAHLNLHINSLELGDSAVYFCASSRQGSTEAFFGQGTRLTVV.

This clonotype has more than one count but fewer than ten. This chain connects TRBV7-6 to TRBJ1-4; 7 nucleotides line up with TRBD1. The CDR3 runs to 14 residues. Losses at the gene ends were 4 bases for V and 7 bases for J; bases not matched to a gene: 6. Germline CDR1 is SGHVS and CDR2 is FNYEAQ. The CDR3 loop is CASSSGDSGEKLFF. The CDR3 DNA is TGTGCCAGCAGCTCAGGGGACAGCGGTGAAAAACTGTTTTTT.

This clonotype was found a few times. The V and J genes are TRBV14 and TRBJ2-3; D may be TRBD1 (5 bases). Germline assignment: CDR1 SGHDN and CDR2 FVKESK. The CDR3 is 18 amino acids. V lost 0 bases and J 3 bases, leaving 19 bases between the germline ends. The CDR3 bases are TGTGCCAGCAGCCAAGATCGGTGGGGCATCTCGGGTACAGATACGCAGTATTTT. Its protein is CASSQDRWGISGTDTQYF.

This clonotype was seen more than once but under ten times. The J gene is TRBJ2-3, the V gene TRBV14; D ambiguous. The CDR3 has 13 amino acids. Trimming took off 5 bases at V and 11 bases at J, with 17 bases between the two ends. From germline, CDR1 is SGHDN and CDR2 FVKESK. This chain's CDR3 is CASSYTTDSMQYF. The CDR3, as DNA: TGTGCCAGCAGCTACACGACGGATAGCATGCAGTATTTT.

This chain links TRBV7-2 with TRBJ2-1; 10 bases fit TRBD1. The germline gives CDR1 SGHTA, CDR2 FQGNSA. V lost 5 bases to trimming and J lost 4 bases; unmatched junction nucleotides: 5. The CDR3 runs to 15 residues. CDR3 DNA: TGTGCCAGCAGCATTCAGGGACAGGGGTACAATGAGCAGTTCTTC. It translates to CASSIQGQGYNEQFF.

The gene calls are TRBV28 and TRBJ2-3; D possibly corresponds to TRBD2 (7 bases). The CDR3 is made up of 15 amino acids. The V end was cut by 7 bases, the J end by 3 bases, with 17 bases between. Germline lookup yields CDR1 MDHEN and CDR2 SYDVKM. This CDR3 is CASTGGGPATDTQYF. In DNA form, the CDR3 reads TGTGCCAGCACTGGGGGGGGGCCCGCTACAGATACGCAGTATTTT.

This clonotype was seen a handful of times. Here the CDR3 DNA reads TGCAGTGCTAATAGGGGCAGGGGGATTAATTCACCCCTCCACTTT. As protein: CSANRGRGINSPLHF. The J gene is TRBJ1-6, the V gene TRBV20-1, with 7 bases lining up with TRBD1. This CDR3 region has 15 residues. With 4 bases clipped from V and 6 bases from J, the junction kept 9 bases outside the gene matches. CDR1 DFQATT and CDR2 SNEGSKA come from the germline V gene (reference sequence).

The chain's CDR3 is CSVEDPVSFNYGYTF. CDR3 nucleotide sequence: TGCAGCGTTGAAGATCCGGTCAGTTTTAACTATGGCTACACCTTC. This chain joins TRBV29-1 and TRBJ1-2; D gene unclear. CDR1 SQVTM and CDR2 ANQGSEA come from the germline V gene. This CDR3 has 15 amino acids. Trimming shortened V by 0 bases and J by 1 base, and 12 bases separated the two germline ends.

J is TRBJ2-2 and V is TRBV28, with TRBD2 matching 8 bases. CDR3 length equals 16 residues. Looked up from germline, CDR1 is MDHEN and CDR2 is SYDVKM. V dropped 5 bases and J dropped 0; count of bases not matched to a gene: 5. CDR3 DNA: TGTGCCAGCAGTCAGCGGGGGAAAACGAACACCGGGGAGCTGTTTTTT. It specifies CASSQRGKTNTGELFF. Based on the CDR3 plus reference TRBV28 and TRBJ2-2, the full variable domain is DVKVTQSSRYLVKRTGEKVFLECVQDMDHENMFWYRQDPGLGLRLIYFSYDVKMKEKGDIPEGYSVSREKKERFSLILESASTNQTSMYLCASSQRGKTNTGELFFGEGSRLTVL.